The 26 T cell receptor beta chains presented below share a single source sample, sequenced in a study of cytomegalovirus exposure and HLA in healthy donors. TCRdb's copy holds only in-frame clones and misses some; the assay was immunoSEQ multiplex PCR. The data hold approximately 260,000 clones, with about 90% observed a single time. Sequencing was performed on PBMCs. The receptors were gathered from a woman younger than 45 in good health and CMV-seropositive.

The rearrangement joins TRBV21-1 to TRBJ2-7; the table's D call TRBD2 went unverified against the DNA. TRBV21-1 counts as a pseudogene. This CDR3 contains 17 residues. The CDR3 nucleotides read TGTGCCAGCAGCAAATTCGCTGATACCTTGAGGAAAAACGAGCAGTACTTC. This gives the protein CASSKFADTLRKNEQYF.

The rearrangement uses TRBV5-1 and TRBJ2-7; perhaps TRBD1 as D (6 bases). V was shortened by 1 base and J by 2 bases, with 13 bases between the two germline ends. This CDR3 region has 15 residues. Per germline, CDR1 SGHRS and CDR2 YFSETQ. Here the CDR3 DNA reads TGCGCCAGCAGCTTGTTCGGACAGAGCCCCTACGAGCAGTACTTC. This translates into CASSLFGQSPYEQYF.

The J gene is TRBJ2-7, the V gene TRBV2; weak D call: TRBD2 (6 bases). Germline V gene data show CDR1 as SNHLY and CDR2 as FYNNEI. This CDR3 is built from 15 residues. Trimming removed 7 bases at V and 5 bases at J, with 21 bases between. CDR3 nucleotides: TGTGCCAGCACCAAAGAGATAGGGACTTCCGACGAGCAGTACTTC. Translating it yields CASTKEIGTSDEQYF. Filled out from reference TRBV2 and TRBJ2-7, the complete variable domain reads EPEVTQTPSHQVTQMGQEVILRCVPISNHLYFYWYRQILGQKVEFLVSFYNNEISEKSEIFDDQFSVERPDGSNFTLKIRSTKLEDSAMYFCASTKEIGTSDEQYFGPGTRLTVT.

The chain is built from TRBV2 and TRBJ1-3; D gene unclear. This CDR3 region has 12 residues. Germline V gives CDR1 SNHLY, CDR2 FYNNEI. Trimming left V 6 bases short and J 7 bases short, with 10 bases between. The CDR3 DNA follows: TGTGCCAGCAGGATACCCAGTAACACCATATATTTT. This codes for CASRIPSNTIYF.

V gene TRBV30 combines with J gene TRBJ2-7; tentative D call: TRBD1 (5 bases). The CDR3 totals 11 residues. CDR1 is GTSNPN and CDR2 is SVGIG in the germline V gene (reference sequence). Between the trimmed V and J ends, which lost 3 bases and 2 bases, there was a span of 5 bases. As DNA, the CDR3 is TGTGCCTGGAGGGACACCTACGAGCAGTACTTC. Its protein product is CAWRDTYEQYF.

The genes are TRBV11-3 and TRBJ2-6; possibly TRBD1 for D (5 bases). V was shortened by 6 bases and J by 0 bases, with 15 bases between the two germline ends. The CDR3 has 17 amino acids. The germline V gene has CDR1 SGHNT and CDR2 YENEEA. CDR3 DNA sequence: TGTGCCAGCAGTGACAGAATTAGTCCCTCTGGGGCCAACGTCCTGACTTTC. Its translation: CASSDRISPSGANVLTF.

This clone was picked up one time. The chain is built from TRBV11-3 and TRBJ2-1; no clear D gene. Trimming removed 4 bases at V and 6 bases at J, with 13 bases between. The CDR3 is made up of 14 amino acids. Germline CDR1 is SGHNT and CDR2 is YENEEA. The CDR3 loop is CASSSLVSTNEQFF. DNA of the CDR3: TGTGCCAGCAGCTCCTTGGTTAGTACCAATGAGCAGTTCTTC.

The chain links TRBV7-2 to TRBJ2-1, with 9 bases fitting TRBD2. The CDR3 loop spans 16 amino acids. Germline V gene lookup returns CDR1 SGHTA and CDR2 FQGNSA. With 2 bases clipped from V and 4 bases from J, the junction kept 6 bases outside the gene matches. The CDR3 DNA follows: TGTGCCAGCAGCTTACTCGGGACTAGCTCGTACAATGAGCAGTTCTTC. It translates to CASSLLGTSSYNEQFF.

This clone is a singleton in its sample. This rearrangement joins TRBV5-1 to TRBJ2-2; TRBD2 matches 8 bases. This CDR3 is 17 amino acids long. Losses at the gene ends were 0 bases for V and 6 bases for J; bases not matched to a gene: 10. Germline lookup yields CDR1 SGHRS and CDR2 YFSETQ. The CDR3 loop reads CASSLDPRTSNPGELFF. The CDR3 nucleotides read TGCGCCAGCAGCTTGGACCCCCGGACTAGCAACCCCGGGGAGCTGTTTTTT.

The rearrangement joins TRBV9 to TRBJ2-1, with 8 positions matching TRBD2. J lost 6 bases, V lost 0 bases, and 8 bases had no gene match. The CDR3 consists of 16 residues. The V gene's germline CDR1 is SGDLS and CDR2 YYNGEE. CDR3 sequence: CASSVDPRTSLNEQFF. DNA for the CDR3: TGTGCCAGCAGCGTAGATCCACGGACTAGCCTCAATGAGCAGTTCTTC.

The V gene is TRBV9, the J gene TRBJ1-5; D unclear. Trimming left V 2 bases short and J 7 bases short, with 16 bases between. CDR3 length equals 15 residues. The germline CDR1 and CDR2 sequences are SGDLS and YYNGEE. The CDR3 is CASSVLGGEGQPQHF. CDR3 bases: TGTGCCAGCAGCGTCCTCGGCGGGGAAGGGCAGCCCCAGCATTTT.

The V gene is TRBV6-1, the J gene TRBJ2-7; TRBD1 matches 10 bases. J gave up 5 bases and V 7 bases, and 8 bases lay outside the gene matches. This CDR3 region has 14 residues. CDR1 MNHNS and CDR2 SASEGT come from the germline V gene. The CDR3: CASNLGGQGHEQYF. The CDR3 DNA reads as TGTGCCAGCAACCTCGGGGGACAGGGGCACGAGCAGTACTTC.

The chain combines TRBV5-1 with TRBJ2-1; 10 nucleotides match TRBD2. CDR3 length: 16 residues. V was clipped by 0 bases and J by 4 bases; unmatched bases: 4. Germline CDR1 SGHRS, CDR2 YFSETQ. CDR3 loop: CASSLGTSGHYNEQFF. The DNA for the CDR3 is TGCGCCAGCAGCTTGGGGACTAGCGGACATTACAATGAGCAGTTCTTC.

J is TRBJ1-1 and V is TRBV10-3, with D possibly being TRBD1 (5 bases). This CDR3 contains 14 residues. Germline CDR1 and CDR2: ENHRY and SYGVKD. Trimming removed 5 bases from V and 3 bases from J, with 13 bases in between. This chain's CDR3 is CAISPDRGDTEAFF. CDR3 in DNA: TGTGCCATCAGTCCAGACCGGGGGGACACTGAAGCTTTCTTT.

The V call is TRBV7-9, the J call TRBJ2-7; 7 nucleotides agree with TRBD1. CDR1 is SEHNR and CDR2 is FQNEAQ in the germline V gene (reference sequence). CDR3 size: 12 residues. The trim removed 5 bases at V and 4 bases at J, leaving 2 bases unmatched. The CDR3 sequence: CASSQGQYEQYF. The CDR3 coding sequence is TGTGCCAGCAGCCAGGGACAGTACGAGCAGTACTTC.

This sequence joins TRBV2 and TRBJ2-3; unclear D gene. Trimming left V 7 bases short and J 2 bases short, with 13 bases between. The germline gives CDR1 SNHLY, CDR2 FYNNEI. The CDR3 has 14 amino acids. For the CDR3, the DNA is TGTGCCAGCAAGGATGTGACATACACAGATACGCAGTATTTT. The encoded protein is CASKDVTYTDTQYF.

The chain recombines TRBV30 with TRBJ2-2; D is possibly TRBD2 (6 bases). The CDR3 is 15 residues long. The germline V and J ends were trimmed by 1 base and 0 bases, with 9 bases remaining between them. Germline CDR1 GTSNPN, CDR2 SVGIG (reference sequence). The CDR3 DNA reads TGTGCCTGGAGTGAGAAGCGGGCGAACACCGGGGAGCTGTTTTTT. This codes for CAWSEKRANTGELFF.

V usage is TRBV6-6 and J usage is TRBJ1-3; possible D gene TRBD1, 6 bases. The CDR3 totals 14 residues. V was cut by 6 bases and J by 0 bases, with 9 bases left in between. Germline CDR1 is MNHNY and CDR2 is SVGAGI (reference sequence). In DNA, the CDR3 is TGTGCCAGCAGCGACAGGAGCTCTGGAAACACCATATATTTT. As protein: CASSDRSSGNTIYF.

This chain joins TRBV14 and TRBJ1-2, with a weak D call TRBD1 (5 bases). CDR1 and CDR2 from the germline V gene are SGHDN and FVKESK. The CDR3 extends over 14 amino acids. The germline V and J ends were trimmed by 0 bases and 4 bases, with 9 bases remaining between them. For the CDR3, the DNA is TGTGCCAGCAGCCAAGATTGGGGGGGCTATGGCTACACCTTC. It is translated as CASSQDWGGYGYTF.

The V call is TRBV11-3, the J call TRBJ2-1; the D gene is possibly TRBD1 (7 bases). The V gene lost 5 bases and the J gene lost 9 bases, with 17 bases spanning the gap. The germline CDR1 and CDR2 sequences are SGHNT and YENEEA. The CDR3 has 14 amino acids. In DNA, the CDR3 is TGTGCCAGCAGCAACCGGAGGGGGCAGGTTGAGCAGTTCTTC. Translation: CASSNRRGQVEQFF.

The chain couples TRBV27 to TRBJ2-2, with D maybe TRBD2 (6 bases). The V gene lost 6 bases and the J gene lost 0 bases, with 11 bases spanning the gap. Germline CDR1 is MNHEY and CDR2 is SMNVEV (reference sequence). The CDR3 is made up of 15 amino acids. CDR3 sequence: CASRMGLPNTGELFF. The CDR3 DNA reads as TGTGCCAGCAGGATGGGACTTCCGAACACCGGGGAGCTGTTTTTT.

This chain joins TRBV6-1 and TRBJ2-4, with TRBD1 identical over 10 bases. Per germline, CDR1 MNHNS and CDR2 SASEGT. With 5 bases clipped from V and 7 bases from J, the junction kept 5 bases outside the gene matches. The CDR3 spans 14 residues. CDR3 DNA sequence: TGTGCCAGCAGTAGACAGGGGGCTGGTAACATTCAGTACTTC. It is translated as CASSRQGAGNIQYF.

This sequence joins TRBV28 and TRBJ2-7; maybe TRBD2 (5 bases). Deletions cut 10 bases from V and 2 bases from J, with 18 bases between. The CDR3 covers 14 residues. Germline V CDR1 and CDR2: MDHEN, SYDVKM. The CDR3 DNA reads as TGTGCCAACACCCCCCCCGGGATACCCTACGAGCAGTACTTC. Amino acid sequence: CANTPPGIPYEQYF.

The V call is TRBV7-8, the J call TRBJ2-1; the D gene is possibly TRBD2 (7 bases). The CDR3 has 12 residues. V was pared by 3 bases and J by 9 bases, with 9 bases between. Germline V CDR1 and CDR2: SGHVS, FQNEAQ. CDR3 coding DNA: TGTGCCAGCAGCTTCGGGGGGCCTGAGCAGTTCTTC. Its protein product is CASSFGGPEQFF.

This clone has only a few counts. The chain links TRBV19 to TRBJ1-2; 7 positions agree with TRBD1. In germline, CDR1 is LNHDA, CDR2 SQIVND (reference sequence). The junction had 14 bases not matched to a gene; V was cut back by 6 bases and J by 4 bases. This CDR3 is 16 amino acids long. CDR3 loop: CASSPVPQGGVYGYTF. The CDR3 region has the DNA TGTGCCAGTAGCCCCGTCCCCCAAGGGGGCGTCTATGGCTACACCTTC.

The rearrangement links TRBV9 to TRBJ1-4; 10 bases align to TRBD1. This CDR3 region has 14 residues. Looked up from germline, CDR1 is SGDLS and CDR2 is YYNGEE. J lost 7 bases, V lost 3 bases, and 3 bases had no gene match. The CDR3 nucleotides are TGTGCCAGCAGCGCGACAGGGGGCCCTGAAAAACTGTTTTTT. Residues: CASSATGGPEKLFF.